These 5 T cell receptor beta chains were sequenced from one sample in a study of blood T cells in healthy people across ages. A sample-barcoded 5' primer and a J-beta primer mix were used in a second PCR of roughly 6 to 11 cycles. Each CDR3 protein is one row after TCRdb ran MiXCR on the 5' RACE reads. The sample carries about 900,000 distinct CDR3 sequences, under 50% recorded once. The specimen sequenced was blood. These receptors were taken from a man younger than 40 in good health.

The CDR3 DNA follows: TGTGCCAGCAGACCCGGGACAGCCCATAGCAATCAGCCCCAGCATTTT. This sequence encodes CASRPGTAHSNQPQHF. V usage is TRBV28 and J usage is TRBJ1-5, with 7 bases matching TRBD1. Germline V CDR1 and CDR2: MDHEN, SYDVKM. The length of the CDR3 is 16 residues. Trimming at V came to 6 bases and at J to 0 bases, leaving 8 bases not matched to a gene.

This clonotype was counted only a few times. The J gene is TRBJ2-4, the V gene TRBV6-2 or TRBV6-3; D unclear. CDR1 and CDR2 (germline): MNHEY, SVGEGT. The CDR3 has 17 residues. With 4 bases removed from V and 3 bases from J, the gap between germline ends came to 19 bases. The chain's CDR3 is CASSFKLNRADKNIQYF. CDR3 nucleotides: TGTGCCAGCAGTTTTAAGCTCAATCGGGCAGACAAAAACATTCAGTACTTC.

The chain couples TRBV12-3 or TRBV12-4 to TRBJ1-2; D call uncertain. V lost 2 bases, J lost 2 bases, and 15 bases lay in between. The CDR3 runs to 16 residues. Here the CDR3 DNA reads TGTGCCAGCAGTTTATCCGGCAGGAGAAACAACTATGGCTACACCTTC. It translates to CASSLSGRRNNYGYTF.

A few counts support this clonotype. CDR3 sequence: CATFQGDYGYTF. CDR3 DNA sequence: TGTGCCACGTTTCAGGGGGACTATGGCTACACCTTC. J is TRBJ1-2 and V is TRBV10-3; 7 positions agree with TRBD1. V shed 10 bases, J shed 3 bases, and the junction held 5 bases outside the gene matches. The germline gives CDR1 ENHRY, CDR2 SYGVKD. This CDR3 has 12 amino acids.

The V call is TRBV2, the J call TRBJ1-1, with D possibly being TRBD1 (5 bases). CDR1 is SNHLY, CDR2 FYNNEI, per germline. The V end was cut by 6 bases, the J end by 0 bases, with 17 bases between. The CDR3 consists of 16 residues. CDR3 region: CASRTHPGSMNTEAFF. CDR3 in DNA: TGTGCCAGCAGGACCCACCCAGGGTCCATGAACACTGAAGCTTTCTTT.